Described below is a single T cell receptor (beta chain) sequence and its context. Its antigen is undetermined. The data originate from a study of blood T cells in healthy people across ages. The V and J ends lost 5 bases and 6 bases respectively, with 14 bases between them. The length of the CDR3 is 15 residues. Germline CDR1 reads SNHLY; CDR2 reads FYNNEI. Findings of the study overall: Significant beta diversity loss was already apparent by age roughly 38, declining roughly linearly.

A second PCR, run for about 6 to 11 cycles, used a sample-barcoded 5' primer plus a J-beta primer mix. One entry per CDR3 protein, called by TCRdb with MiXCR from the 5' RACE reads. The sample carries some 1.7 million distinct CDR3 sequences, over 25% recorded once. This sequence was found in a woman younger than 45 in good health. The rearrangement uses TRBV2 and TRBJ1-6; possible D gene TRBD1, 6 bases. The sequencing input was blood. CDR3 region: CASSSRSGVNSPLHF. The CDR3 DNA follows: TGTGCCAGCAGTTCCCGCTCAGGGGTTAATTCACCCCTCCACTTT.